The sequence of this T cell receptor beta chain was determined in a study of T-cell memory formation after mild COVID-19 (dated by TCRdb to about 2021). Looking at the study overall: TCR sequence clusters from the two donors were largely donor specific. T-cell clones expanding and contracting after mild COVID-19 in a couple of donors were tracked by longitudinal TCRalpha and TCRbeta repertoire sequencing. Two young, previously healthy adult volunteers made up the cohort, one male and one female.

Inclusive of the bounding cysteine and phenylalanine, the CDR3 is 16 residues long. Just CDR3 DNA is preserved here, 48 bases in frame from base 1. Trimming takes 4 bases from V and 2 bases from J, and the germline ends sit 18 bases apart. The germline V gene encodes CDR1 SGHTA and CDR2 FQGTGA. Turning to this clonotype: It lacks a known antigen. Base quality data are lacking; no much larger clone is found one base away.

These reads were obtained on an Illumina NovaSeq 6000. TCRalpha and TCRbeta cDNA libraries were constructed by 5'RACE with constant-segment primers, with sample barcodes and unique molecular identifiers being introduced. RNA was extracted from every sample with Trizol reagent. Libraries were amplified in two PCR steps, with a second sample barcode and Illumina TruSeq adapters added in the second step. Libraries were sequenced on an Illumina NovaSeq with 2 x 150 bp paired-end reads. The authors' analysis ran thus. With migec v1.2.7, reads were demultiplexed and then collapsed into UMI-guided consensus sequences. Using mixcr v2.1.11, UMI consensuses were aligned to TRA and TRB V and J templates and then assembled into clonotypes. Clonotypes were classified as expanded or contracted when called significant by both edgeR and NoisET, with noise models trained on biological replicates. edgeR calls used a false discovery rate-adjusted p below 0.01 and a log2 fold-change threshold of 1. PCA with hierarchical clustering of max-normalized trajectories of the 1000 most abundant clonotypes was used as exploratory dynamics analysis. Separately sequenced CD4+ and CD8+ repertoires were used to assign the CD4 or CD8 phenotype of responding clones. TCRdb passed the public sequencing reads through fastp at Q25 and MiXCR, retaining productive beta sequences. Entries are consolidated by CDR3 protein sequence, retaining the most common genes and DNA. The V and J calls were determined by TCRdb, not by the authors. For this sample the table gives hundreds of thousands of distinct CDR3 sequences, of which roughly 17% were detected only once. More than 10% of the sample lies in the top ten.

Overall results and qualifications from the work: SARS-CoV-2 specificity of the second-wave clones peaking on day 37 was not confirmed. The detection of some responding clones in pre-infection memory suggests that pre-existing cross-reactive memory T cells joined the SARS-CoV-2 response. Clones contracting from day 15 to 85 had balanced CD4/CD8 phenotypes, while a second wave expanding from day 15 to 37 was biased towards CD4+. Contracting CD4+ clones appeared mostly in the CM and EM memory subsets, whereas CD8+ clones were enriched in EMRA. Only a couple of mild cases were covered by the study, and larger cohorts that include severe cases with pre-infection samples were considered necessary.

PBMCs were isolated by Ficoll-Paque density gradient centrifugation. The sequencing sample was made of PBMCs or a T cell subset sorted from them (not recorded which). This receptor was identified in an adult woman who had mild COVID-19 (a few samples of this study predate the infection). The sample titles of this study are shuffled in the database, so cell type and time point are left out; the donor was told from shared clones. The rearranged segments are TRBV7-3 and TRBJ2-7; TRBD1 might be the D gene, on 6 matching bases. The CDR3 region reads CASSYGDDRSAYEQYF. The sequenced DNA is TGTGCCAGCAGCTATGGGGACGACAGGTCGGCCTACGAGCAGTACTTC. When the CDR3 is completed using the reference TRBV7-3 and TRBJ2-7 genes on either side, the full variable domain is GAGVSQTPSNKVTEKGKYVELRCDPISGHTALYWYRQSLGQGPEFLIYFQGTGAADDSGLPNDRFFAVRPEGSVSTLKIQRTERGDSAVYLCASSYGDDRSAYEQYFGPGTRLTVT.